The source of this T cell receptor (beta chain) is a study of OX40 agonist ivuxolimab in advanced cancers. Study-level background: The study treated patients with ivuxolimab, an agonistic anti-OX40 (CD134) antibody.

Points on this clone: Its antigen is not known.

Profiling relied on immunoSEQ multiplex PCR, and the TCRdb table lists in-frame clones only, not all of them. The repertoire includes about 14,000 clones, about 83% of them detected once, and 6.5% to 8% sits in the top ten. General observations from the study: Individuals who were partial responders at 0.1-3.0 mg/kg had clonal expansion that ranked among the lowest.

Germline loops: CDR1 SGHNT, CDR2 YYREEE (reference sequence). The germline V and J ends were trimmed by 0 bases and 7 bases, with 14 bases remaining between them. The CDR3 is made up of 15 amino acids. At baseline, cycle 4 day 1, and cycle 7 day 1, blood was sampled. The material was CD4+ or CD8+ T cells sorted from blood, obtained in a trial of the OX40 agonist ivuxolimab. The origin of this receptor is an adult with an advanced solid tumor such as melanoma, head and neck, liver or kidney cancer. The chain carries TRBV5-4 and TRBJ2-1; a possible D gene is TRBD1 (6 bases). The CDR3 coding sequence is TGTGCCAGCAGCTTGGGACAGGAGCCCCGTAATGAGCAGTTCTTC. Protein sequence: CASSLGQEPRNEQFF.